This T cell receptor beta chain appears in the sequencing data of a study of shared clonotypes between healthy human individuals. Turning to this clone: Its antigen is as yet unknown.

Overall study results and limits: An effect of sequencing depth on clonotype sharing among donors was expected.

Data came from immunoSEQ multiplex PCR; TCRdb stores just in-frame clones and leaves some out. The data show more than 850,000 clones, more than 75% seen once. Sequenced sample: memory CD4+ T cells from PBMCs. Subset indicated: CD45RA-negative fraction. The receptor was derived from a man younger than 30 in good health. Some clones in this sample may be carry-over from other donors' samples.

The CDR3 sequence: CASRVNRGPGELFF. As DNA, the CDR3 is TGTGCCAGCAGGGTTAACAGGGGTCCCGGGGAGCTGTTTTTT. V is TRBV2 and J is TRBJ2-2; 7 bases are shared with TRBD1. The germline V gene has CDR1 SNHLY and CDR2 FYNNEI. V was clipped by 6 bases and J by 6 bases; unmatched bases: 7. This CDR3 is 14 amino acids long.